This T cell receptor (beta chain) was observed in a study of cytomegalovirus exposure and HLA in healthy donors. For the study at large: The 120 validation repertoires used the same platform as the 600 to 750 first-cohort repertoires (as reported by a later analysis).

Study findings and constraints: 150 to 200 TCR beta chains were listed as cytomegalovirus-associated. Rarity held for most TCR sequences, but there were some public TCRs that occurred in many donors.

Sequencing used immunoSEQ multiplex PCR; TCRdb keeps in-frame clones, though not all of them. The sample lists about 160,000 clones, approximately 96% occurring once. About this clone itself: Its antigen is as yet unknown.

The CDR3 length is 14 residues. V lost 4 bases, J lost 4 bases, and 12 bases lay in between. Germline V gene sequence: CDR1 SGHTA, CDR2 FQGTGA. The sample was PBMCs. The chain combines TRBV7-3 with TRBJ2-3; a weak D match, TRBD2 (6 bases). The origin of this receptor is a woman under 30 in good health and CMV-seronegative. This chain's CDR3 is CASSSGLASDTQYF. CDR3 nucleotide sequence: TGTGCCAGCAGCTCCGGCCTAGCGTCAGATACGCAGTATTTT.